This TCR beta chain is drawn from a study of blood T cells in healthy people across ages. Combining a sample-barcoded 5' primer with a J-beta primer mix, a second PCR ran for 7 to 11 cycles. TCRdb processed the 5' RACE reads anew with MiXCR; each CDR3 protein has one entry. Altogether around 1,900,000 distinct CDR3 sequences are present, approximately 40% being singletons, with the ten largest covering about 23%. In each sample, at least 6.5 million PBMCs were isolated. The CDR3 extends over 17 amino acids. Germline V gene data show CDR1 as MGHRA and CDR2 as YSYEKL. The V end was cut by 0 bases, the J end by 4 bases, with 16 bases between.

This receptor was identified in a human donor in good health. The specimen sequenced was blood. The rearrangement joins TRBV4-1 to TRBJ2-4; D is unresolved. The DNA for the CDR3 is TGCGCCAGCAGCCAAGATGGGTTGGCGGACCGGAAAAACATTCAGTACTTC. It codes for CASSQDGLADRKNIQYF.